This T cell receptor (beta chain) was obtained from a study of cytomegalovirus exposure and HLA in healthy donors. Deletions cut 8 bases from V and 9 bases from J, with 17 bases between. Germline V gives CDR1 MNHNS, CDR2 SASEGT. This CDR3 spans 13 amino acids. This clone appeared a few times. The antigen is unknown. Study outcomes and limitations: According to a later analysis, donors in an Asian-associated ancestry cluster reportedly had fewer N-insertions than the 666-donor mean. For cytomegalovirus status, the classifier reportedly gave diagnoses with high specificity and sensitivity.

Each donor was nominally healthy when sampled (though unrecorded immune exposures were likely). Researchers ran the PCR with 60 Vbeta and 13 Jbeta primers. TCRdb keeps only in-frame clones here, not all; method: immunoSEQ multiplex PCR. Of under 150,000 clones listed, 70% to 85% are singletons. The sequence came from a man aged 45-60 years in good health and CMV-seronegative. Sequences were obtained from PBMCs. This chain joins TRBV6-1 and TRBJ1-5; D might be TRBD1 (5 bases). CDR3 sequence: CASSNGGLTPQHF. The CDR3 bases are TGTGCCAGCTCAAACGGGGGATTGACGCCCCAGCATTTT.